This T cell receptor (beta chain) was retrieved from a study of lymphopenia after photon versus proton radiotherapy. Study-level points and caveats: Only patients who died were analyzed for survival; proton advantage is unproven.

CDR3 length equals 14 residues. Germline V lookup: CDR1 SGDLS, CDR2 YYNGEE. Trimming left V 0 bases short and J 6 bases short, with 11 bases between. On this clone itself: What it binds is not known.

TCRdb's copy holds only in-frame clones and misses some; the assay was immunoSEQ multiplex PCR. The sample yields tens of thousands of clones, 90% to 95% seen once. The clonotype comes from a woman aged 45-59 years with cholangiocarcinoma. The J gene is TRBJ2-3, the V gene TRBV9, with D perhaps assigned TRBD1 or TRBD2 (5 bases each). Sequenced material: peripheral blood, taken from a patient treated with photon-based radiotherapy. Written as DNA, the CDR3 is TGTGCCAGCAGCGTAGGGGGGATGGGGGATACGCAGTATTTT. Translation: CASSVGGMGDTQYF.